These T cell receptor beta chains were read from a single sample in a study of blood T cell repertoires in COVID-19. Clones were sequenced by immunoSEQ multiplex PCR, and TCRdb holds only the in-frame ones, with some missing. Of about 230,000 clones listed, approximately 89% are singletons. The source material was PBMCs or T cells enriched from blood (not recorded which). The source is a woman in her 30s who had been exposed to COVID-19. CDR3s include the opening cysteine and the closing phenylalanine or tryptophan.

j_call v_call cdr3_aa
TRBJ2-7 TRBV18 CASSPGTSGLIYEQYF
TRBJ2-5 TRBV5-1 CASSLVVGREETQYF
TRBJ2-1 TRBV6-5 CASGTSDYNEQFF
TRBJ1-1 TRBV7-6 CASSLGGQNTEAFF
TRBJ1-6 TRBV9 CASSEGQGGSPLHF
TRBJ2-5 TRBV3-1/TRBV3-2 CASSQADRGRRETQYF
TRBJ2-1 TRBV14 CASSQDLWTSDHNEQFF
TRBJ2-2 TRBV28 CASHRGTNTGELFF
TRBJ1-1 TRBV6-5 CASTGGFGVNTEAFF
TRBJ1-3 TRBV5-1 CASSTRDSINGNTIYF
TRBJ1-4 TRBV5-1 CASSLGGVGDEKLFF
TRBJ1-1 TRBV18 CASLESMNTEAFF
TRBJ1-6 TRBV7-2 CASSFGPYYNSPLHF
TRBJ2-1 TRBV5-5 CASSVYTRDSHNEQFF
TRBJ1-1 TRBV6-5 CASIREVLMNTEAFF
TRBJ1-5 TRBV27 CASSSTRDSFNQPQHF
TRBJ2-2 TRBV3-1/TRBV3-2 CASSRETSNTGELFF
TRBJ2-5 TRBV6-2/TRBV6-3 CASSLLGLLTVGQETQYF
TRBJ1-5 TRBV28 CASRPSSAPGTPYSNQPQHF
TRBJ2-3 TRBV27 CASSLGTSGSRVDTQYF
TRBJ2-5 TRBV9 CASSGRTGTQETQYF
TRBJ1-4 TRBV28 CASSAQGSFRTYMKKLFF
TRBJ1-2 TRBV15 CATSREGPGMGAYGYTF
TRBJ2-1 TRBV30 CAWSVIEQFF
TRBJ2-3 TRBV5-1 CASSLEGHLTDTQYF
TRBJ2-5 TRBV30 CAWSERTGGAETQYF
TRBJ2-7 TRBV9 CASSVGGEGGYEQYF
TRBJ1-3 TRBV27 CASSPTGGSGNTIYF
TRBJ2-2 TRBV5-6 CASSPSFVGLDTGELFF
TRBJ2-4 TRBV11-2 CASRRWTGEELAKNIQYF
TRBJ1-2 TRBV30 CAWSGSRTGYGYTF
TRBJ1-2 TRBV10-3 CAIRAGTGGIFSPANYGYTF
TRBJ1-6 TRBV4-2 CASSQDSIRGFGSPLHF
TRBJ2-1 TRBV3-1/TRBV3-2 CASSLRSSYNEQFF
TRBJ2-4 TRBV2 CASSARGGVDNIQYF